A selection of T cell receptor beta chains follows, all from one sample in a study of beta chain features in type 1 diabetes. The assay was immunoSEQ multiplex PCR, and TCRdb's table has in-frame clones only and misses some. Of around 600,000 clones in the sample, under 15% were seen once. What was sequenced was naive CD4+ T cells from blood. These TCRs come from a man between 25 and 39 years old with type 1 diabetes. The CDR3 runs from the conserved cysteine through the conserved F or W. D genes are given only for firm matches. Only some rows state a clone size, as once, few, many or a class for expanded clones.

J: TRBJ2-1
V: TRBV11-2
size: few
D: TRBD1
CDR3: CASSLDDRVNEQFF
DNA: TGTGCCAGCAGCTTAGACGACAGGGTAAATGAGCAGTTCTTC

J: TRBJ1-4
V: TRBV19
size: -
D: -
CDR3: CASSIDSSPGDEKLFF
DNA: TGTGCCAGTAGTATAGACTCGTCCCCGGGTGATGAAAAACTGTTTTTT

J: TRBJ2-1
V: TRBV7-9
size: -
D: -
CDR3: CARGTVGTEQFF
DNA: TGTGCCAGGGGGACGGTGGGAACGGAGCAGTTCTTC

J: TRBJ2-7
V: TRBV7-9
size: -
D: -
CDR3: CASSPTGPYEQYF
DNA: TGTGCCAGCAGCCCGACAGGTCCCTACGAGCAGTACTTC

J: TRBJ1-2
V: TRBV9
size: -
D: -
CDR3: CASSPWAGGTNYGYTF
DNA: TGTGCCAGCAGCCCTTGGGCGGGAGGAACTAACTATGGCTACACCTTC

J: TRBJ2-5
V: TRBV11-2
size: few
D: -
CDR3: CASSFSEIETQYF
DNA: TGTGCCAGCAGCTTTTCGGAGATAGAGACCCAGTACTTC

J: TRBJ2-3
V: TRBV11-2
size: -
D: -
CDR3: CASSFERASTDTQYF
DNA: TGTGCCAGCAGCTTTGAGAGGGCTAGCACAGATACGCAGTATTTT

J: TRBJ2-6
V: TRBV11-2
size: -
D: -
CDR3: CASSLAGSSGANVLTF
DNA: TGTGCCAGCAGCTTAGCGGGCAGCTCTGGGGCCAACGTCCTGACTTTC

J: TRBJ2-5
V: TRBV10-3
size: -
D: TRBD2
CDR3: CAISESIQASGASYQETQYF
DNA: TGTGCCATCAGTGAGTCGATTCAGGCTAGCGGGGCCTCGTACCAAGAGACCCAGTACTTC

J: TRBJ2-5
V: TRBV18
size: -
D: -
CDR3: CASSPPAEGETQYF
DNA: TGTGCCAGCTCACCACCGGCGGAGGGAGAGACCCAGTACTTC

J: TRBJ2-4
V: TRBV10-3
size: few
D: -
CDR3: CAISESWGAKNIQYF
DNA: TGTGCCATCAGTGAGTCGTGGGGGGCCAAAAACATTCAGTACTTC

J: TRBJ2-3
V: TRBV15
size: -
D: -
CDR3: CATSVRGTDTQYF
DNA: TGTGCCACCAGCGTCCGGGGGACAGATACGCAGTATTTT

J: TRBJ1-2
V: TRBV4-3
size: few
D: TRBD1
CDR3: CASSAQQGDYGYTF
DNA: TGCGCCAGCAGCGCACAACAGGGGGACTATGGCTACACCTTC

J: TRBJ2-7
V: TRBV29-1
size: few
D: TRBD1
CDR3: CSVPGQNYEQYF
DNA: TGCAGCGTCCCGGGACAGAACTACGAGCAGTACTTC

J: TRBJ2-1
V: TRBV21-1
size: -
D: -
CDR3: CASSRPGRGDGYEQFF
DNA: TGTGCCAGCAGCAGACCCGGACGCGGGGACGGGTATGAGCAGTTCTTC

J: TRBJ2-3
V: TRBV11-3
size: -
D: -
CDR3: CASSLPSGTSTDTQYF
DNA: TGTGCCAGCAGCCTCCCCTCGGGGACAAGCACAGATACGCAGTATTTT

J: TRBJ2-7
V: TRBV5-1
size: -
D: -
CDR3: CASRQLDGTPGYEQYF
DNA: TGCGCCAGCAGGCAACTCGACGGGACACCCGGATATGAGCAGTACTTC

J: TRBJ2-7
V: TRBV6-5
size: few
D: -
CDR3: CASRSGDYEQYF
DNA: TGTGCCAGCAGGTCAGGAGACTACGAGCAGTACTTC

J: TRBJ2-2
V: TRBV6-6
size: -
D: TRBD2
CDR3: CASSTSGNTGELFF
DNA: TGTGCCAGCAGTACTAGCGGGAACACCGGGGAGCTGTTTTTT

J: TRBJ2-3
V: TRBV19
size: few
D: -
CDR3: CASSPQGITQYF
DNA: TGTGCCAGTAGCCCCCAGGGGATCACGCAGTATTTT

J: TRBJ1-4
V: TRBV6-6
size: -
D: -
CDR3: CASRSEQGTNEKLFF
DNA: TGTGCCAGCAGATCGGAACAGGGAACTAATGAAAAACTGTTTTTT

J: TRBJ2-1
V: TRBV27
size: few
D: -
CDR3: CASSLEGAQFF
DNA: TGTGCCAGCAGTTTAGAGGGTGCCCAGTTCTTC

J: TRBJ2-3
V: TRBV27
size: few
D: -
CDR3: CASSLRDTQYF
DNA: TGTGCCAGCAGTCTGCGGGATACGCAGTATTTT

J: TRBJ1-6
V: TRBV11-3
size: -
D: -
CDR3: CASSTTGTNSPLHF
DNA: TGTGCCAGCAGCACAACAGGGACCAATTCACCCCTCCACTTT

J: TRBJ2-2
V: TRBV19
size: few
D: -
CDR3: CASSRGRGTGELFF
DNA: TGTGCCAGTAGTAGGGGGAGAGGCACCGGGGAGCTGTTTTTT

J: TRBJ1-2
V: TRBV11-2
size: -
D: TRBD1
CDR3: CASSGQGINYGYTF
DNA: TGTGCCAGCAGCGGACAGGGGATAAACTATGGCTACACCTTC

J: TRBJ2-3
V: TRBV5-1
size: few
D: -
CDR3: CASSSTGWPSTDTQYF
DNA: TGCGCCAGCAGCTCGACAGGATGGCCTAGCACAGATACGCAGTATTTT

J: TRBJ1-5
V: TRBV7-9
size: few
D: -
CDR3: CASSLSLSSAVQPQHF
DNA: TGTGCCAGCAGCTTAAGCTTGAGCTCGGCGGTTCAGCCCCAGCATTTT

J: TRBJ1-2
V: TRBV19
size: -
D: -
CDR3: CASRETGGKGYTF
DNA: TGTGCCAGTAGAGAGACAGGAGGTAAAGGCTACACCTTC

J: TRBJ2-1
V: TRBV9
size: -
D: -
CDR3: CASGTFYYNEQFF
DNA: TGTGCCAGCGGGACTTTCTACTACAATGAGCAGTTCTTC

J: TRBJ2-6
V: TRBV19
size: -
D: -
CDR3: CASSMTGEANVLTF
DNA: TGTGCCAGTAGTATGACTGGAGAGGCCAACGTCCTGACTTTC

J: TRBJ1-6
V: TRBV13
size: few
D: -
CDR3: CASSTAGSPLHF
DNA: TGTGCCAGCAGCACCGCGGGTTCACCCCTCCACTTT

J: TRBJ1-2
V: TRBV7-9
size: -
D: -
CDR3: CASSAKDGLVKDGYTF
DNA: TGTGCCAGCAGTGCTAAGGACGGGTTGGTCAAAGATGGCTACACCTTC

J: TRBJ1-1
V: TRBV6-1
size: few
D: -
CDR3: CVSTLNTEAFF
DNA: TGTGTGTCCACCCTCAACACTGAAGCTTTCTTT

J: TRBJ1-2
V: TRBV9
size: -
D: TRBD1
CDR3: CASSSGQVYGYTF
DNA: TGTGCCAGCAGCTCAGGACAGGTCTATGGCTACACCTTC

J: TRBJ1-1
V: TRBV9
size: -
D: -
CDR3: CASSVRGDTEAFF
DNA: TGTGCCAGCAGCGTTAGGGGGGACACTGAAGCTTTCTTT

J: TRBJ2-5
V: TRBV7-2
size: few
D: -
CDR3: CASSLNGKALKETQYF
DNA: TGTGCCAGCAGCTTAAACGGGAAAGCCCTAAAAGAGACCCAGTACTTC

J: TRBJ2-2
V: TRBV7-3
size: -
D: -
CDR3: CASSLWQSVVPTGELFF
DNA: TGTGCCAGCAGCTTATGGCAGTCGGTCGTTCCCACCGGGGAGCTGTTTTTT

J: TRBJ2-1
V: TRBV27
size: few
D: -
CDR3: CASSGPYNEQFF
DNA: TGTGCCAGCAGCGGGCCTTACAATGAGCAGTTCTTC

J: TRBJ2-5
V: TRBV9
size: few
D: -
CDR3: CASSVALGREETQYF
DNA: TGTGCCAGCAGCGTAGCTCTAGGGAGAGAAGAGACCCAGTACTTC

J: TRBJ1-1
V: TRBV7-9
size: -
D: TRBD1
CDR3: CASSSTGASTEAFF
DNA: TGTGCCAGCAGCTCGACAGGGGCTTCCACTGAAGCTTTCTTT

J: TRBJ2-1
V: TRBV30
size: -
D: TRBD2
CDR3: CAFNGASGSLLRDEQFF
DNA: TGTGCCTTCAATGGGGCTAGCGGGTCTCTTCTACGGGATGAGCAGTTCTTC

J: TRBJ1-6
V: TRBV7-2
size: -
D: TRBD1
CDR3: CASSTSGGVNSPLHF
DNA: TGTGCCAGCAGCACCTCAGGGGGTGTTAATTCACCCCTCCACTTT

J: TRBJ2-6
V: TRBV5-1
size: -
D: -
CDR3: CASSLRPTGINSGANVLTF
DNA: TGCGCCAGCAGCTTGCGCCCGACGGGGATAAACTCTGGGGCCAACGTCCTGACTTTC

J: TRBJ2-7
V: TRBV19
size: -
D: TRBD1
CDR3: CASSARTLGTGEQYF
DNA: TGTGCCAGTAGTGCTAGGACCCTCGGGACAGGCGAGCAGTACTTC

J: TRBJ1-5
V: TRBV2
size: -
D: -
CDR3: CASRRTDSNQPQHF
DNA: TGTGCCAGCAGACGGACAGATAGCAATCAGCCCCAGCATTTT

J: TRBJ2-1
V: TRBV5-1
size: -
D: TRBD1
CDR3: CASSGQGRGNEQFF
DNA: TGCGCCAGCAGCGGACAGGGCAGAGGCAATGAGCAGTTCTTC

J: TRBJ1-2
V: TRBV30
size: -
D: -
CDR3: CAWSLDGPYGYTF
DNA: TGTGCCTGGAGCCTGGACGGGCCCTATGGCTACACCTTC

J: TRBJ2-5
V: TRBV4-3
size: few
D: -
CDR3: CASSQVYDHRGGETQYF
DNA: TGCGCCAGCAGCCAAGTTTACGACCACAGGGGGGGAGAGACCCAGTACTTC

J: TRBJ2-7
V: TRBV4-3
size: -
D: TRBD2
CDR3: CASSQGTSGTYEQYF
DNA: TGCGCCAGCAGCCAAGGAACTAGCGGAACCTACGAGCAGTACTTC

J: TRBJ1-6
V: TRBV27
size: few
D: -
CDR3: CASRHQGGRLGNSPLHF
DNA: TGTGCCAGCAGGCATCAAGGGGGGAGACTTGGGAATTCACCCCTCCACTTT

J: TRBJ2-7
V: TRBV5-6
size: few
D: -
CDR3: CASSLDRLSSWDEQYF
DNA: TGTGCCAGCAGCTTGGATCGCCTCTCATCCTGGGACGAGCAGTACTTC